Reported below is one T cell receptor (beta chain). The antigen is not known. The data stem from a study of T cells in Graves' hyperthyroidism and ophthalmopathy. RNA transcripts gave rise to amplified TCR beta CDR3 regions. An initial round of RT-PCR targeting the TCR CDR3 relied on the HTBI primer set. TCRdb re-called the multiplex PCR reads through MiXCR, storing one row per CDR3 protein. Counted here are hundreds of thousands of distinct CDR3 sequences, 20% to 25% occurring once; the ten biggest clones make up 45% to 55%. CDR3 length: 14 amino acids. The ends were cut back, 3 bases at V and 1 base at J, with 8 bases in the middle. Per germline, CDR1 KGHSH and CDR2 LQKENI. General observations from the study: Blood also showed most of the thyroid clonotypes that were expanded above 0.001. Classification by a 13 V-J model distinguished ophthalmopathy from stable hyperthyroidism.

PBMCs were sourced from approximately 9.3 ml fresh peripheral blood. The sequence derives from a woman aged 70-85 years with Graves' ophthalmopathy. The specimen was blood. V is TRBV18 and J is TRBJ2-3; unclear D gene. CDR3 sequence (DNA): TGTGCCAGCTCACCGACGAAACGCACAGATACGCAGTATTTT. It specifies CASSPTKRTDTQYF.